Below, one TCR beta chain is given with its context. Antigen: not known. This entry comes from a study of T cell repertoires in cytomegalovirus infection. Study background: Selected CMV epitopes included recently identified HLA-C-restricted ones as well as well-studied HLA-B-restricted ones. Study conclusions and caveats: Pooled public TCR beta family frequency picked out CMV carriers with the relevant HLA. Dominating the ex vivo response were HLA-C-restricted CMV-specific TCR beta clonotypes.

The CDR3 spans 14 residues. Germline CDR1 MNHEY, CDR2 SMNVEV (reference sequence). V was shortened by 3 bases and J by 3 bases, with 12 bases between the two germline ends. TCRdb recomputed calls from the reads with MiXCR, one row per CDR3 protein. The table has about 770,000 distinct CDR3 sequences, almost 30% seen once. The V call is TRBV27, the J call TRBJ2-7; no clear D. Here the sequenced sample was cultured CD8+ T cells from PBMCs, taken from culture after CMV antigen stimulation. The TCR originated in a human donor in good health (CMV status not recorded). Some clones in this sample may be carry-over from other donors' samples. CDR3 coding DNA: TGTGCCAGCAGTTTCTCCGGGCTCCACTACGAGCAGTACTTC. It specifies CASSFSGLHYEQYF.